Each of the 2 T cell receptor beta chains below was sequenced from the same sample in a study of T cells in Graves' hyperthyroidism and ophthalmopathy. It was RNA transcripts that yielded the amplified TCR beta CDR3 regions. When the TCR CDR3 underwent first-round RT-PCR, the HTBI primer set was used. MiXCR, applied by TCRdb to the multiplex PCR reads, yields one record per CDR3 protein. The data hold 700,000 to 850,000 distinct CDR3 sequences, with approximately 36% observed a single time. The sample taken for sequencing was blood. The receptors derive from a woman aged 35 to 49 with Graves' hyperthyroidism.

In its sample, this clonotype ranks as large. The chain combines TRBV19 with TRBJ1-2; D gene ambiguous. V was shortened by 1 base and J by 6 bases, with 9 bases between the two germline ends. The CDR3 extends over 13 amino acids. Germline V CDR1 and CDR2: LNHDA, SQIVND (reference sequence). The DNA of the CDR3 is TGTGCCAGTAGTATAGGATGGACGGATGGCTACACCTTC. As protein: CASSIGWTDGYTF.

This rearrangement joins TRBV25-1 to TRBJ1-2, with TRBD1 as a possible D gene (6 bases). The CDR3 consists of 13 residues. The germline V and J ends were trimmed by 6 bases and 7 bases, with 15 bases remaining between them. From germline, CDR1 is MGHDK and CDR2 SYGVNS. This CDR3 reads CASRKTGLSGYTF. The CDR3 region has the DNA TGTGCCAGCAGGAAAACAGGGTTGAGTGGCTACACCTTC.